A selection of T cell receptor beta chains follows, all from one sample in a study of cytomegalovirus exposure and HLA in healthy donors. The assay was immunoSEQ multiplex PCR, and TCRdb's table has in-frame clones only and misses some. The repertoire holds roughly 120,000 clones, nearly 80% seen once, with roughly 3.1% in the top ten. The sequencing input was PBMCs. The origin of the receptors is a woman in her 30s in good health and CMV-seropositive. The CDR3 runs from the conserved cysteine through the conserved F or W. A D gene is named only where the DNA matches it firmly. Size values are once, few and many counts, or a class for expanded clones, and some rows have none.

cdr3_length,d_call,v_call,j_call,clone_size,cdr3_nt,cdr3_aa
15,TRBD1,TRBV5-4,TRBJ1-2,NA,TGTGCCAGCAGCCCCCCGGGGCAGGGGGCTTCCGGCTACACCTTC,CASSPPGQGASGYTF
13,NA,TRBV30,TRBJ1-6,once,TGTGCCTGGACCCAGGGAGGTAATTCACCCCTCCACTTT,CAWTQGGNSPLHF
15,TRBD1,TRBV7-9,TRBJ2-7,NA,TGTGCCAGCAGCTTACGGGGACAGGGGGCAGGAGAGCAGTACTTC,CASSLRGQGAGEQYF
16,NA,TRBV5-1,TRBJ2-6,NA,TGCGCCAGCAGCTTGGGAGGGGGTTCGGGGGCCAACGTCCTGACTTTC,CASSLGGGSGANVLTF
14,TRBD1,TRBV27,TRBJ2-1,NA,TGTGCCAGCAGTTTTATCGGACAGGGGGAAGAGCAGTTCTTC,CASSFIGQGEEQFF
13,NA,TRBV15,TRBJ1-5,NA,TGTGCCACCAGCCCCCATACGGAGAAGCCCCAGCATTTT,CATSPHTEKPQHF
15,TRBD1,TRBV7-8,TRBJ1-1,NA,TGTGCCAGCAGCTTAATCGTGTCAGGGGGGACTGAAGCTTTCTTT,CASSLIVSGGTEAFF
13,NA,TRBV15,TRBJ2-5,NA,TGTGCCGCCAGCAGAGGAGGTGGTGAGACCCAGTACTTC,CAASRGGGETQYF
14,TRBD1,TRBV6-1,TRBJ1-4,NA,TGTGCCAGCAGTTTCGGGACAGCTGATGAAAAACTGTTTTTT,CASSFGTADEKLFF
14,NA,TRBV9,TRBJ2-1,NA,TGTGCCAGCAGCGCGGGATTAACCTACAATGAGCAGTTCTTC,CASSAGLTYNEQFF
14,NA,TRBV28,TRBJ1-2,NA,TGTGCCAGCAGTCTGGGGGCCTCTAACTATGGCTACACCTTC,CASSLGASNYGYTF